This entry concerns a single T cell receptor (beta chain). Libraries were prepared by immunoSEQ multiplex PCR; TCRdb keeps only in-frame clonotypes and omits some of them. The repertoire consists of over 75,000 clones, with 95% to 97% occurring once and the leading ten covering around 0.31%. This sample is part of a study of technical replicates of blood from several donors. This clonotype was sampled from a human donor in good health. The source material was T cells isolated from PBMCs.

DNA for the CDR3: TGCGCCAGCAGCTTGGCCGGGACAGGGATAGAGGCTTTCTTT. Amino acid sequence: CASSLAGTGIEAFF. The chain recombines TRBV5-1 with TRBJ1-1; TRBD1 matches at 9 bases. Germline CDR1 is SGHRS and CDR2 is YFSETQ. The V gene end was trimmed by 0 bases and the J gene end by 11 bases; junction bases not matched to a gene: 8. The CDR3 consists of 14 residues.